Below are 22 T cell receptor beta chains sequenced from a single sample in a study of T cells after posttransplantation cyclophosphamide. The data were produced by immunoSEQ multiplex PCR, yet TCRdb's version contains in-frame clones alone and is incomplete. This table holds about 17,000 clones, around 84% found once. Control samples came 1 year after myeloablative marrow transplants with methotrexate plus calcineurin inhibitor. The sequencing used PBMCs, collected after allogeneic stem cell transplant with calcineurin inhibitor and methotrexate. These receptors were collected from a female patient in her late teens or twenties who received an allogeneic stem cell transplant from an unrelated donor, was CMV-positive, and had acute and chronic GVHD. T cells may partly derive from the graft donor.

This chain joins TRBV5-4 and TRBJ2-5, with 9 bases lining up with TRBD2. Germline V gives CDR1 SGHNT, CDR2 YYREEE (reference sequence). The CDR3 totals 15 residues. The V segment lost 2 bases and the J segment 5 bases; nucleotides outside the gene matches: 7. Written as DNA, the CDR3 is TGTGCCAGCAGCTTCGGGGCTAGCGGGACGGAGACCCAGTACTTC. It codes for CASSFGASGTETQYF.

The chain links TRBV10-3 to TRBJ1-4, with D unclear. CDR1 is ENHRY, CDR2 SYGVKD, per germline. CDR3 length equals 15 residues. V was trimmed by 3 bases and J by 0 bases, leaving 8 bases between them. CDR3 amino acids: CAISDHRATNEKLFF. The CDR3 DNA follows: TGTGCCATCAGTGATCACAGAGCAACTAATGAAAAACTGTTTTTT.

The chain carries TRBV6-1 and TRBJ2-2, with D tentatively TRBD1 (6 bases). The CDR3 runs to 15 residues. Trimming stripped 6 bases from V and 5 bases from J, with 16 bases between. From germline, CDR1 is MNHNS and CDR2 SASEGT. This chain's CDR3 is CASRYNRDRTGELFF. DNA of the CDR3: TGTGCCAGCAGATACAACAGGGATAGGACCGGGGAGCTGTTTTTT.

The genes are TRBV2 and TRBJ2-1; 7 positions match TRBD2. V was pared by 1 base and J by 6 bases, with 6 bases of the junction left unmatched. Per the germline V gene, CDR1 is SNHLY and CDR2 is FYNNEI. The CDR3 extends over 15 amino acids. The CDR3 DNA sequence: TGTGCCAGCAGTGAAGGGCGGGAGTGGAGCAATGAGCAGTTCTTC. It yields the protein CASSEGREWSNEQFF.

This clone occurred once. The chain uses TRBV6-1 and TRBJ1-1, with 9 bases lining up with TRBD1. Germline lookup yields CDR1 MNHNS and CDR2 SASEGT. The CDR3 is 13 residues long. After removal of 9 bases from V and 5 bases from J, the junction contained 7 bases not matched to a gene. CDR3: CASRDRAYTEAFF. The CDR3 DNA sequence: TGTGCCAGTAGGGACAGGGCCTATACTGAAGCTTTCTTT.

As DNA, the CDR3 is TGCGCCAGCAGCTTGGGGGGACTAGCGGGAGTGGCCGGGGAGCTGTTTTTT. It is translated as CASSLGGLAGVAGELFF. V and J are TRBV5-1 and TRBJ2-2; 14 bases fit TRBD2. Germline CDR1 is SGHRS and CDR2 is YFSETQ. This CDR3 comprises 17 residues. V gave up 0 bases and J gave up 6 bases; unmatched junction bases: 4.

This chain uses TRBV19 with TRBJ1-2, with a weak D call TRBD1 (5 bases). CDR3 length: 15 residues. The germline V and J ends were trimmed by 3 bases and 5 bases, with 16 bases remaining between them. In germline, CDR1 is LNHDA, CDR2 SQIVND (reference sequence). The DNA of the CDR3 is TGTGCCAGTAGTATGGGTCCAGGGTCTGCGTATGGCTACACCTTC. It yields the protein CASSMGPGSAYGYTF.

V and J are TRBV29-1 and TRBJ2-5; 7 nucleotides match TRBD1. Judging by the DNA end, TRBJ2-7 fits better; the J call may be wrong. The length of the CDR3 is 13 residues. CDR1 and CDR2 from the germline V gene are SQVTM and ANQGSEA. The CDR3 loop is CSVGTGPNYEQYF. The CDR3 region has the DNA TGCAGCGTTGGGACAGGACCTAATTACGAGCAGTACTTC.

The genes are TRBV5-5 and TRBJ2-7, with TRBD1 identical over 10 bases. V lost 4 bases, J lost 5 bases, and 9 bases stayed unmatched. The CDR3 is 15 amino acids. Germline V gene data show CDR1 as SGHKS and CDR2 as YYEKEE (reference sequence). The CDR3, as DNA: TGTGCCAGCAGCAAGAGAGGGACAGGGGAAAACGAGCAGTACTTC. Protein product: CASSKRGTGENEQYF.

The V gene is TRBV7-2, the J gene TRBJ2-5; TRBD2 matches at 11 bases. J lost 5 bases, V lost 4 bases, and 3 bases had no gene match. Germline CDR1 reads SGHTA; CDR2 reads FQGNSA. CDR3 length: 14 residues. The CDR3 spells CASSSSGRLETQYF. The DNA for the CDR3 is TGTGCCAGCAGCTCTAGCGGGAGGCTTGAGACCCAGTACTTC.

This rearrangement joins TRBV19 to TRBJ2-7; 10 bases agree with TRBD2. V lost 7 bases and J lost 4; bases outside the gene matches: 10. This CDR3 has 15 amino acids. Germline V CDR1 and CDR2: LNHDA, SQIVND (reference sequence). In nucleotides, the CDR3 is TGTGCCAGTACTAGTAGCGGGAGGTCCGTTTACGAGCAGTACTTC. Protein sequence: CASTSSGRSVYEQYF.

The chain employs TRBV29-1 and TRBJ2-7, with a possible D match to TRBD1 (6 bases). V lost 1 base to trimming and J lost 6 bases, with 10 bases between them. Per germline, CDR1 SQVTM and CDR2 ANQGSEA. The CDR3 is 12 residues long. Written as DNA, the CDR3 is TGCAGCGTTGAAGGACAGGTTCGCGAGCAGTACTTC. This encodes CSVEGQVREQYF.

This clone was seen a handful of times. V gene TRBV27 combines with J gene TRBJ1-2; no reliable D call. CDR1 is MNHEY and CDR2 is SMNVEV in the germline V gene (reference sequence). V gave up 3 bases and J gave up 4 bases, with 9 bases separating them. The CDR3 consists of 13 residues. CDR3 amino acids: CASSLRSTYGYTF. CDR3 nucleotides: TGTGCCAGCAGTTTGAGGTCGACCTATGGCTACACCTTC.

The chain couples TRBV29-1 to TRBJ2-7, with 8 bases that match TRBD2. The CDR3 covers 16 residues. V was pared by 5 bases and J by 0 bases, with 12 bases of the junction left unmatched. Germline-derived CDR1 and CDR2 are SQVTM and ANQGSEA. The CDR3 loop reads CSVPPGVREDSYEQYF. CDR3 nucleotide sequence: TGCAGCGTTCCCCCCGGGGTGCGGGAGGACTCCTACGAGCAGTACTTC.

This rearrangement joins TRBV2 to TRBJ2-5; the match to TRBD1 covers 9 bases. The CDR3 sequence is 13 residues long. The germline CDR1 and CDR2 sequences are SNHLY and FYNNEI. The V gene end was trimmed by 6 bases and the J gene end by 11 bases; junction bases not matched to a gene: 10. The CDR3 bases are TGTGCCAGCAGGTCTCCGGACAGGGGTGAGCAGTACTTC. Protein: CASRSPDRGEQYF.

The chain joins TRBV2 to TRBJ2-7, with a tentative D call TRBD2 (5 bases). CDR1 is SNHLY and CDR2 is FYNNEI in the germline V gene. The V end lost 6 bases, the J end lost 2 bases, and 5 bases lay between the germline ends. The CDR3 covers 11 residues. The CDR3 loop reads CASREAYEQYF. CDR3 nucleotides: TGTGCCAGCAGGGAGGCCTACGAGCAGTACTTC.

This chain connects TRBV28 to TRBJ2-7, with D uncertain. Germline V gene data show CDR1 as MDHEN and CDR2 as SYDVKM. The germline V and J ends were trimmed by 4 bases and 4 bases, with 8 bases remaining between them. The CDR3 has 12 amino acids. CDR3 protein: CASSSDRYEQYF. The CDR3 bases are TGTGCCAGCAGTTCAGATCGATACGAGCAGTACTTC.

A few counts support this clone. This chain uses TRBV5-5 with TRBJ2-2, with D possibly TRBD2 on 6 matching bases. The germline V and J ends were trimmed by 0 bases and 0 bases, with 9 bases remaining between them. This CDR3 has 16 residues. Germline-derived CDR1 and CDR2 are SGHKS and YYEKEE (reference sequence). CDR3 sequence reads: CASSLDSGANTGELFF. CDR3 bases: TGTGCCAGCAGCTTGGATAGCGGTGCGAACACCGGGGAGCTGTTTTTT.

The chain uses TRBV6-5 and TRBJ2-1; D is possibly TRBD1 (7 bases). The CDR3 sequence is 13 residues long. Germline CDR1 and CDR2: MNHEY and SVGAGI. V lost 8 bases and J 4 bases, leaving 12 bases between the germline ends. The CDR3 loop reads CASRGTAYNEQFF. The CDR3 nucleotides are TGTGCCAGCCGCGGGACAGCTTACAATGAGCAGTTCTTC.

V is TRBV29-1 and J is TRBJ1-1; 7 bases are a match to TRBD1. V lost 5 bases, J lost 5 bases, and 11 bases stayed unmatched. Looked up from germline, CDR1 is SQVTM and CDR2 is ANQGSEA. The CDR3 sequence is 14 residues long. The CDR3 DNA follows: TGCAGCGTTACCCCACCCGACAGGGTGACTGAAGCTTTCTTT. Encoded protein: CSVTPPDRVTEAFF.

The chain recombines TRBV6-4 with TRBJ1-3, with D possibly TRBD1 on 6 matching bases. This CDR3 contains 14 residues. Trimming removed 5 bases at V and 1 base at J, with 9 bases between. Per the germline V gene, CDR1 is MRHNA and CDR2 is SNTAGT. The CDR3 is CASSPTGSGNTIYF. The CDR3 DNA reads TGTGCCAGCAGTCCAACAGGGTCTGGAAACACCATATATTTT.

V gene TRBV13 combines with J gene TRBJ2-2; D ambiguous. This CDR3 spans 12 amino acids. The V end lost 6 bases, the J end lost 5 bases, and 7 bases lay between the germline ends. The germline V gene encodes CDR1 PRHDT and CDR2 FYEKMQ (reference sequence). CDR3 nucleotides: TGTGCCAGCAGTCTCACAACCGGGGAGCTGTTTTTT. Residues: CASSLTTGELFF.